The 8 T cell receptor beta chains in this list originate from one sample, sequenced in a study of a mutant IDH1 vaccine in newly diagnosed glioma. Sequencing used immunoSEQ multiplex PCR; TCRdb keeps in-frame clones, though not all of them. The data show 20,000 to 25,000 clones, around 80% seen once. Specified time point: week 23, last vaccination. One vaccine dose held 300 ug of mutant IDH1 20-mer peptide and came with topical imiquimod. Their antigens are not known. Sample: PBMCs, taken from a glioma patient whose treatment included an IDH1 peptide vaccine. These receptors came from a man in his thirties or forties with glioma.

This clone came up a few times. The chain uses TRBV15 and TRBJ1-4; 9 nucleotides agree with TRBD1. Unmatched junction bases numbered 5, after V lost 5 bases and J lost 1 base. Germline lookup yields CDR1 LNHNV and CDR2 YYDKDF (reference sequence). The CDR3 spans 16 residues. The DNA for the CDR3 is TGTGCCACCAGCGGACACAGGGGGCGAACTAATGAAAAACTGTTTTTT. As protein: CATSGHRGRTNEKLFF. The variable domain in full, with the rest retrieved from reference TRBV15 and TRBJ1-4, is DAMVIQNPRYQVTQFGKPVTLSCSQTLNHNVMYWYQQKSSQAPKLLFHYYDKDFNNEADTPDNFQSRRPNTSFCFLDIRSPGLGDTAMYLCATSGHRGRTNEKLFFGSGTQLSVL.

This chain connects TRBV5-1 to TRBJ1-1; 7 bases are a match to TRBD1. CDR3 length: 14 amino acids. V was pared by 3 bases and J by 3 bases, with 5 bases of the junction left unmatched. Germline CDR1 SGHRS, CDR2 YFSETQ. This CDR3 reads CASSSGDSYTEAFF. As DNA, the CDR3 is TGCGCCAGCAGCTCGGGGGACAGTTACACTGAAGCTTTCTTT.

The table lists this clone with a few counts. The CDR3 here is CASSKEGGKTRTEAFF. DNA for the CDR3: TGTGCCAGCAGCAAAGAAGGCGGAAAAACCCGAACTGAAGCTTTCTTT. V and J are TRBV21-1 and TRBJ1-1. TRBV21-1 is a documented pseudogene. The CDR3 is 16 amino acids.

V and J are TRBV11-2 and TRBJ1-2; D perhaps matches TRBD1 (5 bases). The germline V gene has CDR1 SGHAT and CDR2 FQNNGV. This CDR3 contains 16 residues. Trimming took off 0 bases at V and 4 bases at J, with 15 bases between the two ends. The CDR3 nucleotides read TGTGCCAGCAGCTTAGAGGGGGGTACTGTAGCCTATGGCTACACCTTC. Its translation is CASSLEGGTVAYGYTF.

The chain links TRBV2 to TRBJ2-4; 8 bases are a match to TRBD1. CDR3 length: 16 residues. V lost 4 bases, J lost 3 bases, and 8 bases stayed unmatched. Germline CDR1 and CDR2: SNHLY and FYNNEI. CDR3 protein: CASSADRGLGKNIQYF. For the CDR3, the DNA is TGTGCCAGCAGTGCCGACAGGGGCCTCGGCAAAAACATTCAGTACTTC.

J is TRBJ2-1 and V is TRBV7-9; D is unclear. V dropped 1 base and J dropped 9 bases, with 13 bases sitting between them. The germline V gene has CDR1 SEHNR and CDR2 FQNEAQ (reference sequence). The CDR3 is 14 amino acids. The CDR3 reads CASSLDTSFGEQFF. The CDR3 DNA sequence: TGTGCCAGCAGCTTAGATACTTCCTTCGGTGAGCAGTTCTTC.

The chain couples TRBV10-1 to TRBJ1-1; a weak D match, TRBD1 (6 bases). This CDR3 spans 15 amino acids. The germline gives CDR1 WNHNN, CDR2 SYGVQD (reference sequence). V shed 4 bases and J shed 3 bases, with 15 bases lying between them. CDR3: CASSAQGRGDTEAFF. The CDR3, as DNA: TGCGCCAGCAGTGCCCAGGGGAGGGGTGACACTGAAGCTTTCTTT.

The gene calls are TRBV30 and TRBJ1-2, with unresolved D. The V end lost 3 bases, the J end lost 6 bases, and 5 bases lay between the germline ends. Germline V gene lookup returns CDR1 GTSNPN and CDR2 SVGIG (reference sequence). This CDR3 has 10 residues. Here the CDR3 DNA reads TGTGCCTGGAGGGTGGATGGCTACACCTTC. This encodes CAWRVDGYTF.